Below, 26 T cell receptor beta chains from the same sample are listed, as sequenced in a study of blood T cell repertoires in COVID-19. Generated by immunoSEQ multiplex PCR, the TCRdb table keeps only in-frame clones and is missing some. The table has about 270,000 clones, approximately 90% seen once. The specimen was PBMCs or T cells enriched from blood (not recorded which). The receptors shown here come from a man aged 40-50 years who had been exposed to COVID-19.

The chain carries TRBV30 and TRBJ1-5, with a possible D match to TRBD1 (5 bases). CDR1 and CDR2 (germline): GTSNPN, SVGIG (reference sequence). The CDR3 has 13 residues. V lost 2 bases, J lost 6 bases, and 11 bases lay in between. CDR3 sequence (DNA): TGTGCCTGGAGTATACAGCAGGGTCAGCCCCAGCATTTT. Residues: CAWSIQQGQPQHF.

This chain links TRBV3-1 (or the pseudogene TRBV3-2) with TRBJ2-7, with 8 bases aligning to TRBD2. The CDR3 contains 14 residues. With V trimmed by 3 bases and J by 6 bases, 7 bases remained unmatched. CDR1 and CDR2 from the germline V gene are LGHDT and YNNKEL (reference sequence). CDR3 loop: CASSQGGRSGEQYF. The CDR3 nucleotides are TGTGCCAGCAGCCAGGGCGGGAGGTCGGGCGAGCAGTACTTC.

This clone was picked up a small number of times. The chain has TRBV6-6 and TRBJ2-2, with TRBD1 matching over 12 bases. J was trimmed by 7 bases and V by 5 bases; bases with no gene match: 14. The CDR3 has 18 residues. Germline values: CDR1 MNHNY, CDR2 SVGAGI (reference sequence). The chain's CDR3 is CASSRKTPGQGAIGELFF. The CDR3, as DNA: TGTGCCAGCAGTCGTAAAACACCGGGACAGGGGGCAATCGGGGAGCTGTTTTTT.

The CDR3 bases are TGTGCCATCAGTGAATCGGGGTGGGAGCGGGGGAATGAGCAGTTCTTC. Its translation: CAISESGWERGNEQFF. The J gene is TRBJ2-1, the V gene TRBV10-3, with 8 bases aligning to TRBD2. The CDR3 is 16 residues long. The germline gives CDR1 ENHRY, CDR2 SYGVKD. Trimming cost V 3 bases and J 7 bases; bases outside gene matches: 11.

This chain uses TRBV27 with TRBJ1-5; TRBD1 might be the D (6 bases). V shed 5 bases and J shed 9 bases, with 14 bases lying between them. CDR1 is MNHEY and CDR2 is SMNVEV in the germline V gene (reference sequence). The CDR3 loop spans 13 amino acids. As DNA, the CDR3 is TGTGCCAGCAGTCCCCGGGACAACCGGCCCCAGCATTTT. Its protein product is CASSPRDNRPQHF.

The chain joins TRBV6-2 or TRBV6-3 to TRBJ2-1; D may be TRBD2 (6 bases). The CDR3 runs to 16 residues. Deletions cut 2 bases from V and 4 bases from J, with 15 bases between. Germline values: CDR1 MNHEY, CDR2 SVGEGT. CDR3 sequence reads: CASSYGPLAQYNEQFF. The CDR3 nucleotides are TGTGCCAGCAGTTACGGCCCGCTAGCGCAGTACAATGAGCAGTTCTTC.

This clone is a singleton in its sample. V gene TRBV2 combines with J gene TRBJ2-1, with D uncertain. The CDR3 spans 14 residues. Trimming took off 2 bases at V and 5 bases at J, with 10 bases between the two ends. CDR1 is SNHLY, CDR2 FYNNEI, per germline. The CDR3 loop is CASSETWANNEQFF. The CDR3 DNA follows: TGTGCCAGCAGTGAAACCTGGGCTAACAATGAGCAGTTCTTC.

V is TRBV28 and J is TRBJ1-2; 8 bases are shared with TRBD1. The CDR3 runs to 16 residues. Per the germline V gene, CDR1 is MDHEN and CDR2 is SYDVKM. J lost 3 bases, V lost 7 bases, and 13 bases had no gene match. CDR3 bases: TGTGCCAGCACCGCCCTGGGGGCAGGGGGCGACTATGGCTACACCTTC. Translated, it gives CASTALGAGGDYGYTF.

The J gene is TRBJ2-1, the V gene TRBV7-9; maybe TRBD2 (6 bases). From germline, CDR1 is SEHNR and CDR2 FQNEAQ (reference sequence). The V end was cut by 4 bases, the J end by 3 bases, with 16 bases between. The CDR3 covers 16 residues. This CDR3 is CASSSIAEYNYNEQFF. CDR3 nucleotides: TGTGCCAGCAGCTCCATAGCGGAATACAACTACAATGAGCAGTTCTTC.

The chain couples TRBV19 to TRBJ1-1, with D possibly matching TRBD1 (5 bases). CDR1 is LNHDA and CDR2 is SQIVND in the germline V gene (reference sequence). Trimming pared 1 base from V and 6 bases from J, leaving 15 bases between. This CDR3 is built from 15 residues. The CDR3 here is CASSIVGVGGSEAFF. The CDR3 coding sequence is TGTGCCAGTAGTATAGTAGGAGTCGGGGGGTCTGAAGCTTTCTTT. The full variable domain, rest sourced from reference TRBV19 and TRBJ1-1, is DGGITQSPKYLFRKEGQNVTLSCEQNLNHDAMYWYRQDPGQGLRLIYYSQIVNDFQKGDIAEGYSVSREKKESFPLTVTSAQKNPTAFYLCASSIVGVGGSEAFFGQGTRLTVV.

V usage is TRBV10-3 and J usage is TRBJ1-6, with 7 bases matching TRBD1. CDR1 is ENHRY, CDR2 SYGVKD, per germline. The CDR3 covers 14 residues. V lost 4 bases and J lost 7; bases outside the gene matches: 4. The DNA of the CDR3 is TGTGCCATCAGTGGGACAGGTGGGAATTCACCCCTCCACTTT. Protein: CAISGTGGNSPLHF.

V gene TRBV30 combines with J gene TRBJ2-5, with D perhaps matching TRBD1 (6 bases). V was clipped by 3 bases and J by 5 bases, with 13 bases between them. This CDR3 is built from 13 residues. Germline CDR1 GTSNPN, CDR2 SVGIG (reference sequence). The CDR3 reads CAWRLGGGETQYF. As DNA, the CDR3 is TGTGCCTGGAGATTGGGTGGGGGCGAGACCCAGTACTTC.

The genes are TRBV5-1 and TRBJ2-7; no firm D call. This CDR3 region has 15 residues. V was trimmed by 0 bases and J by 0 bases, leaving 10 bases between them. In germline, CDR1 is SGHRS, CDR2 YFSETQ. The CDR3 here is CASSLEELSSYEQYF. In DNA form, the CDR3 reads TGCGCCAGCAGCTTGGAAGAACTAAGCTCCTACGAGCAGTACTTC.

The chain links TRBV29-1 to TRBJ2-2; no clear D. Germline V lookup: CDR1 SQVTM, CDR2 ANQGSEA. The CDR3 has 12 residues. V lost 5 bases and J 1 base, leaving 5 bases between the germline ends. The CDR3 region is CSVLWNTGELFF. Written as DNA, the CDR3 is TGCAGCGTTCTATGGAACACCGGGGAGCTGTTTTTT.

This chain joins TRBV30 and TRBJ1-2; the match to TRBD1 covers 8 bases. The CDR3 sequence is 13 residues long. The J segment lost 2 bases and the V segment lost 3 bases, leaving 2 bases of the junction unmatched. The germline V gene encodes CDR1 GTSNPN and CDR2 SVGIG (reference sequence). The CDR3 DNA is TGTGCCTGGAGACGGACAGGGAACTATGGCTACACCTTC. Amino acid sequence: CAWRRTGNYGYTF.

V gene TRBV27 combines with J gene TRBJ1-2; D might be TRBD1 (6 bases). Germline V CDR1 and CDR2: MNHEY, SMNVEV (reference sequence). The CDR3 extends over 13 amino acids. V dropped 1 base and J dropped 8 bases, with 11 bases sitting between them. CDR3 loop: CASSLWPGVGYTF. The CDR3 DNA follows: TGTGCCAGCAGTTTATGGCCAGGGGTAGGCTACACCTTC.

The chain is built from TRBV14 and TRBJ2-1; 8 bases align to TRBD1. CDR3 length: 13 residues. The germline gives CDR1 SGHDN, CDR2 FVKESK. With 4 bases clipped from V and 4 bases from J, the junction kept 0 bases outside the gene matches. The CDR3 DNA follows: TGTGCCAGCAGCCGGGACAGGTACAATGAGCAGTTCTTC. Translating it yields CASSRDRYNEQFF.

The chain is built from TRBV28 and TRBJ1-2; TRBD1 agrees at 7 bases. CDR1 is MDHEN, CDR2 SYDVKM, per germline. V was pared by 2 bases and J by 7 bases, with 7 bases of the junction left unmatched. This CDR3 has 14 residues. CDR3 sequence reads: CASSLIRGRGGYTF. CDR3 in DNA: TGTGCCAGCAGTTTAATAAGGGGGCGCGGTGGCTACACCTTC.

The chain carries TRBV5-6 and TRBJ2-3; 8 bases agree with TRBD1. CDR1 is SGHDT, CDR2 YYEEEE, per germline. The CDR3 is 19 residues long. Trimming cost V 6 bases and J 5 bases; bases outside gene matches: 23. The CDR3 loop reads CASNAPRDRNYARGDTQYF. For the CDR3, the DNA is TGTGCCAGCAACGCCCCCCGGGACAGGAATTATGCGCGGGGAGATACGCAGTATTTT.

The J gene is TRBJ2-7, the V gene TRBV11-3, with D tentatively TRBD1 (6 bases). The germline gives CDR1 SGHNT, CDR2 YENEEA. Between the trimmed V and J ends, which lost 4 bases and 4 bases, there was a span of 8 bases. The CDR3 consists of 12 residues. The CDR3 spells CASSSGQYEQYF. CDR3 nucleotides: TGTGCCAGCAGCTCCGGACAGTACGAGCAGTACTTC.

V gene TRBV9 combines with J gene TRBJ2-7; D not certain. CDR3 length: 13 residues. Trimming left V 3 bases short and J 7 bases short, with 14 bases between. CDR1 and CDR2 from the germline V gene are SGDLS and YYNGEE. The CDR3, as DNA: TGTGCCAGCAGCGCCCGTCTAGAGTCGGAGCAGTACTTC. Translating gives CASSARLESEQYF.

This clone was observed a single time. The chain recombines TRBV14 with TRBJ2-3, with D perhaps TRBD2 (6 bases). Germline V gene data show CDR1 as SGHDN and CDR2 as FVKESK. The CDR3 runs 14 residues. V lost 3 bases and J 6 bases, leaving 13 bases between the germline ends. The DNA of the CDR3 is TGTGCCAGCAGCCAGGGACTGTCATCGGATACGCAGTATTTT. Its protein product is CASSQGLSSDTQYF.

The chain employs TRBV24-1 and TRBJ2-3, with 12 bases matching TRBD2. The CDR3 is 17 residues long. Germline CDR1 and CDR2: KGHDR and SFDVKD. The junction had 8 bases not matched to a gene; V was cut back by 4 bases and J by 4 bases. For the CDR3, the DNA is TGTGCCACCAGTGACCTTGTATCTAGCGGGAGGGCAGATACGCAGTATTTT. It is translated as CATSDLVSSGRADTQYF.

This sequence joins TRBV4-3 and TRBJ1-1; D gene uncertain. In germline, CDR1 is LGHNA, CDR2 YSLEER. The length of the CDR3 is 15 residues. V was cut by 1 base and J by 1 base, with 10 bases left in between. CDR3 nucleotides: TGCGCCAGCAGCCAAGCACGAGGAGCGAACACTGAAGCTTTCTTT. The encoded protein is CASSQARGANTEAFF.

This clone appeared a single time. J is TRBJ1-5 and V is TRBV7-2; a weak D match, TRBD1 (5 bases). V was clipped by 2 bases and J by 5 bases, with 13 bases between them. The germline V gene has CDR1 SGHTA and CDR2 FQGNSA. This CDR3 comprises 15 residues. Here the CDR3 reads CASSLSKGMDQPQHF. CDR3 coding DNA: TGTGCCAGCAGCTTAAGTAAGGGGATGGATCAGCCCCAGCATTTT.

The rearrangement links TRBV4-1 to TRBJ2-4; no reliable D call. The V end was cut by 2 bases, the J end by 0 bases, with 8 bases between. The CDR3 runs 15 residues. Germline values: CDR1 MGHRA, CDR2 YSYEKL. The CDR3 DNA is TGCGCCAGCAGCCAAATACAAGTAGCCAAAAACATTCAGTACTTC. Protein sequence: CASSQIQVAKNIQYF.